This TCR beta chain was obtained from a study of T cell repertoires in cytomegalovirus infection (dated by TCRdb to between 2018 and 2020). For the study in its entirety: The HLA type of each donor mattered for the analysis, because public TCR beta signatures pointed to carriage of CMV infection along with the matching HLA type. Results and caveats for the whole study, not just this receptor: The ex vivo response was dominated by HLA-C-restricted CMV-specific TCR beta clonotypes, which also provided the single most frequent clonotype in two of eight donors. In both this cohort and an independent cohort of 352 donors, the cumulative frequency of public TCR beta family members distinguished carriers of CMV infection plus the relevant HLA type.

TCRdb shows the sequencer as Illumina HiSeq 1500. TCRdb reworked the public reads: Q25 trimming with fastp, MiXCR clone assembly, productive beta chains retained. Entries are consolidated by CDR3 protein sequence, retaining the most common genes and DNA. This sample is represented by about 740,000 distinct CDR3 sequences; approximately 34% of them were singletons. The biggest ten clones account for 2.5% to 3.5% of the sample. For CDR1 and CDR2, the germline V gene lists SGHAT and FQNNGV. Trimmed from V: 1 base; trimmed from J: 8 bases; junction bases lacking a gene match: 6. The CDR3 runs 15 residues from the cysteine to the phenylalanine. Only the CDR3 region is kept as DNA, spanning 45 bases read in frame from base 1. A few counts support this clonotype. This clone's antigen is unknown. Qualities for individual bases were not recorded, and no much larger clone is one base off.

The sequenced sample consisted of PBMCs. The chain couples TRBV11-2 to TRBJ2-1, with 9 bases aligning to TRBD2. This receptor was obtained from a human donor in good health (CMV status not recorded). Some clones in this sample may be carry-over from other donors' samples. At the DNA level, the sequence is TGTGCCAGCAGCTTAGGGGCGGCGGGGGGGGATGAGCAGTTCTTC. Translated, this gives CASSLGAAGGDEQFF.